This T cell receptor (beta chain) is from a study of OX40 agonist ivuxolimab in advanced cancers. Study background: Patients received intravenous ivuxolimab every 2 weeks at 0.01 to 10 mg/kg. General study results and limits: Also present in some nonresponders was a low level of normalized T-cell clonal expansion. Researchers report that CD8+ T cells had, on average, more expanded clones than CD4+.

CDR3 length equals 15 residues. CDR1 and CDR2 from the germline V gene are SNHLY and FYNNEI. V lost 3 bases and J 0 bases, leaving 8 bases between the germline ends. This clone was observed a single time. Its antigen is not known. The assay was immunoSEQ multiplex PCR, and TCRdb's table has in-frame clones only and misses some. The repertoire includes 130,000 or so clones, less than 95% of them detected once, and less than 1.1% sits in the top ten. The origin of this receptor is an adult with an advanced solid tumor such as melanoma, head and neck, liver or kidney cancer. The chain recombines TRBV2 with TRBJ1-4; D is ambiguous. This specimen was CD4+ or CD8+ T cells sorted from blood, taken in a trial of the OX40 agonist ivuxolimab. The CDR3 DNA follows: TGTGCCAGCAGTGAGGGTGGTGCAACTAATGAAAAACTGTTTTTT. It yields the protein CASSEGGATNEKLFF.